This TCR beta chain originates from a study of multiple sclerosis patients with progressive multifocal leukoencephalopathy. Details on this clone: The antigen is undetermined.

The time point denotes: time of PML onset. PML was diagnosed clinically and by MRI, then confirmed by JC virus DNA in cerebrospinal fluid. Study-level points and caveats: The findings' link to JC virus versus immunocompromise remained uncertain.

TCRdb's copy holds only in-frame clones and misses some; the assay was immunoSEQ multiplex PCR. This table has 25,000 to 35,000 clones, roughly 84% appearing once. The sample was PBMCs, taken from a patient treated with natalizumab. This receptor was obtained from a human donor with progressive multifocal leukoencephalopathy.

CDR3 loop: CASRLVGYWELFF. The CDR3 DNA is TGTGCCAGCAGACTTGTGGGGTACTGGGAGCTGTTTTTT. V gene TRBV5-8 combines with J gene TRBJ2-2, with D hard to call. Germline loops: CDR1 SGHTS, CDR2 YDEGEE. The CDR3 loop spans 13 amino acids. V lost 5 bases, J lost 9 bases, and 14 bases lay in between.